These 8 T cell receptor beta chains came from one sample sequenced in a study of radiation and T cells in renal cell carcinoma. Only in-frame clones appear in the TCRdb table, and some are missing; sequencing was by immunoSEQ multiplex PCR. Among some 150,000 clones listed, 86% were seen once. Time point denoted: blood 4 weeks post-SBRT, at nephrectomy. Treatment defined: 15 Gy SBRT to primary tumor, nephrectomy 4 weeks later. The sequences come from blood, collected from a patient whose treatment included radiotherapy and nephrectomy. These TCRs come from a woman aged 45-60 years with renal cell carcinoma.

The chain combines TRBV4-3 with TRBJ2-3; 9 nucleotides line up with TRBD2. V lost 1 base, J lost 2 bases, and 13 bases stayed unmatched. This CDR3 is built from 19 residues. Germline lookup yields CDR1 LGHNA and CDR2 YSLEER. The CDR3 sequence is CASSQVSRSGTSPTDTQYF. The CDR3 DNA reads TGCGCCAGCAGCCAAGTCTCTCGATCCGGGACTAGCCCCACAGATACGCAGTATTTT.

The gene calls are TRBV5-6 and TRBJ1-5; D remains ambiguous. CDR3 length: 15 amino acids. V was cut by 5 bases and J by 5 bases, with 17 bases left in between. CDR1 SGHDT and CDR2 YYEEEE come from the germline V gene. The CDR3 DNA reads TGTGCCAGCAGTTCTGGACCCCCTCGCCATCAGCCCCAGCATTTT. Its protein product is CASSSGPPRHQPQHF.

This rearrangement joins TRBV5-1 to TRBJ2-7, with 12 bases matching TRBD1. V lost 3 bases, J lost 5 bases, and 6 bases stayed unmatched. The V gene's germline CDR1 is SGHRS and CDR2 YFSETQ. The CDR3 loop spans 15 amino acids. In DNA, the CDR3 is TGCGCCAGCAGCTGGAGGGACAGGGGGCAAGACGAGCAGTACTTC. This codes for CASSWRDRGQDEQYF.

The gene calls are TRBV7-2 and TRBJ2-3; 9 nucleotides agree with TRBD1. Unmatched junction bases numbered 2, after V lost 6 bases and J lost 4 bases. Germline V gene lookup returns CDR1 SGHTA and CDR2 FQGNSA. This CDR3 has 13 amino acids. CDR3 sequence: CASRGQGSDTQYF. The CDR3 coding sequence is TGTGCCAGCAGGGGACAGGGTTCAGATACGCAGTATTTT.

V is TRBV19 and J is TRBJ1-2, with D perhaps TRBD1 (5 bases). The CDR3 extends over 14 amino acids. CDR1 and CDR2 from the germline V gene are LNHDA and SQIVND (reference sequence). Between the trimmed V and J ends, which lost 7 bases and 1 base, there was a span of 13 bases. The CDR3 nucleotides are TGTGCCAGTATTATTCCAGGGCTTAACTATGGCTACACCTTC. It yields the protein CASIIPGLNYGYTF.

The sample holds one count of this clone. J is TRBJ2-7 and V is TRBV9; 13 bases fit TRBD2. V lost 3 bases, J lost 2 bases, and 8 bases stayed unmatched. The germline V gene encodes CDR1 SGDLS and CDR2 YYNGEE. The CDR3 is 17 residues long. The CDR3 DNA is TGTGCCAGCAGCGCGGGACAGGGACTAGCGGGGACCTACGAGCAGTACTTC. It translates to CASSAGQGLAGTYEQYF.

The J gene is TRBJ1-2, the V gene TRBV5-4, with D perhaps TRBD1 (5 bases). The CDR3 covers 13 residues. Germline V gene lookup returns CDR1 SGHNT and CDR2 YYREEE (reference sequence). The V gene lost 0 bases and the J gene lost 6 bases, with 9 bases spanning the gap. The CDR3 region has the DNA TGTGCCAGCAGCTTGGAGACAGAAGATGGCTACACCTTC. Protein product: CASSLETEDGYTF.

This chain links TRBV14 with TRBJ2-3, with TRBD2 as a possible D gene (6 bases). Germline loops: CDR1 SGHDN, CDR2 FVKESK. The CDR3 has 15 residues. Trimming removed 1 base at V and 2 bases at J, with 10 bases between. The CDR3 nucleotides are TGTGCCAGCAGCCAAGGGACTACACACACAGATACGCAGTATTTT. Translated: CASSQGTTHTDTQYF.